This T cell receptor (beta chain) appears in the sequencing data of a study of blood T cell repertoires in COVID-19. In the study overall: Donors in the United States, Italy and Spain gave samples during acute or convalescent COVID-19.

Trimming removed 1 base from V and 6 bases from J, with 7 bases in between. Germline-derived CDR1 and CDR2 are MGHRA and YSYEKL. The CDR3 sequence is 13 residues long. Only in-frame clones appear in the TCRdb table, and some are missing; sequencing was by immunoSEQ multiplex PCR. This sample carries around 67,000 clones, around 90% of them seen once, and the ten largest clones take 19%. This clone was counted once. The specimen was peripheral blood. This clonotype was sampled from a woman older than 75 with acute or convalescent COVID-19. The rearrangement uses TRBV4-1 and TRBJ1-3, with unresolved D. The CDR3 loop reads CASSQVRANTIYF. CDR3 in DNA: TGCGCCAGCAGCCAAGTGAGGGCAAACACCATATATTTT.